These T cell receptor beta chains were read from a single sample in a study of blood T cells in healthy people across ages. TCRdb fed the 5' RACE reads into MiXCR, producing one record per CDR3 protein. Here the sample spans about a million distinct CDR3 sequences, roughly 51% being singletons. The sequenced material came from blood. Source of these receptors: a woman in her fifties or sixties in good health. Both conserved end residues are part of each CDR3. A D gene is named only where the DNA matches it firmly. The size field is filled for only some rows; it gives once, few, many or a size class.

-,TRBV11-2,-,TRBJ2-4,TGTGCCAGCAGTTACCGGGACTTGAGGGACATTCAGTACTTC,CASSYRDLRDIQYF
few,TRBV20-1,TRBD2,TRBJ2-5,TGCAGTGCTTCCGGGACTAGCGGGATTGAGACCCAGTACTTC,CSASGTSGIETQYF
-,TRBV20-1,-,TRBJ2-5,TGCAGTGCCGGGGGATGGGGGGAAGAGACCCAGTACTTC,CSAGGWGEETQYF
-,TRBV27,-,TRBJ1-1,TGTGCCAGCAGTAGGACAGTAATGAACACTGAAGCTTTCTTT,CASSRTVMNTEAFF
-,TRBV25-1,TRBD1,TRBJ1-2,TGTGCCAGCAGTGCATTCTCCGGGACAGGGAACTATGGCTACACCTTC,CASSAFSGTGNYGYTF
-,TRBV27,TRBD2,TRBJ2-3,TGTGCCAGCAGTTTAATGCGGGAGGTTGGTACGCAGTATTTT,CASSLMREVGTQYF
-,TRBV7-2,TRBD2,TRBJ2-3,TGTGCCAGCAGCCTGGGACTAGCGGGAGGGGCAGATACGCAGTATTTT,CASSLGLAGGADTQYF
-,TRBV20-1,TRBD2,TRBJ2-7,TGCAGTGCTAGAGGGGTTCACGGGGCAACTAGCGGGAGGACCTACAATGAGCAGTACTTC,CSARGVHGATSGRTYNEQYF
few,TRBV28,-,TRBJ1-5,TGTGCCAGCAGTTACCACAGCCTCAATCAGCCCCAGCATTTT,CASSYHSLNQPQHF
few,TRBV12-3/TRBV12-4,-,TRBJ2-5,TGTGCCATCGCCCTGGGGCAGTTCCAAGAGACCCAGTACTTC,CAIALGQFQETQYF
-,TRBV3-1,TRBD1,TRBJ2-1,TGTGCCAGCAACCAGGGGGACGGAGGTTACAATGAGCAGTTCTTC,CASNQGDGGYNEQFF
-,TRBV28,TRBD1,TRBJ2-4,TGTGCCAGCAGTCCAGGGACAGGGGTAGCCAAAAACATTCAGTACTTC,CASSPGTGVAKNIQYF
-,TRBV27,TRBD2,TRBJ2-3,TGTGCCAGCAGTTTACGGAGCGGGAGGCAGGCAGATACGCAGTATTTT,CASSLRSGRQADTQYF
-,TRBV4-1,-,TRBJ1-5,TGCGCCAGCAGCCCTACTCAGGGGTCGCATCAGCCCCAGCATTTT,CASSPTQGSHQPQHF
few,TRBV2,-,TRBJ2-4,TGTGCCAGCAGTGAAGCCGGACTAGCCAAAAACATTCAGTACTTC,CASSEAGLAKNIQYF
-,TRBV7-2,-,TRBJ2-3,TGTGCCAGCAGCTTCTTCGGCCAGGGCCGCACAGATACGCAGTATTTT,CASSFFGQGRTDTQYF
-,TRBV18,TRBD2,TRBJ2-7,TGTGCCAGCTCCAGGGGAGGGAGCGGGAGAACCGAGCAGTACTTC,CASSRGGSGRTEQYF
-,TRBV6-2/TRBV6-3,-,TRBJ2-3,TGTGCCAGCAGTCCCCGATGGTCCACAGATACGCAGTATTTT,CASSPRWSTDTQYF
-,TRBV7-2,TRBD1,TRBJ2-7,TGTGCCAGCAGCCCGGACATGGGGACAGGTCGAGAGCAGTACTTC,CASSPDMGTGREQYF
-,TRBV3-1,-,TRBJ2-7,TGTGCCAGCAGGAGTAACGGGGAGCAGTACTTC,CASRSNGEQYF
few,TRBV4-1,-,TRBJ2-5,TGCGCCAGCAGCCAACGCAGGGGCCGGTTAGAGACCCAGTACTTC,CASSQRRGRLETQYF
-,TRBV28,-,TRBJ2-3,TGTGCCAGCGGGGCGGACTTAGGCACAGATACGCAGTATTTT,CASGADLGTDTQYF
-,TRBV5-1,-,TRBJ2-7,TGCGCCAGCAGCCTGGGGCAGTTCAATGAGCAGTACTTC,CASSLGQFNEQYF
-,TRBV28,TRBD2,TRBJ2-5,TGTGCCAGCAGTCATCCTCCCGGCCGGCGACTAGCGGGGTTGAGTGAGCAGTACTTC,CASSHPPGRRLAGLSEQYF
-,TRBV7-2,-,TRBJ1-2,TGTGCCAACAGCCTACAGGGTTATAGTGGCTACACCTTC,CANSLQGYSGYTF
few,TRBV27,TRBD2,TRBJ2-7,TGTGCCAGCAGACCGACGGGGGGGGCCGAGCAGTACTTC,CASRPTGGAEQYF
-,TRBV6-2/TRBV6-3,TRBD2,TRBJ2-7,TGTGCCAGCCGTCGACTAGCGGCCTCCTACGAGCAGTACTTC,CASRRLAASYEQYF
-,TRBV12-3/TRBV12-4,TRBD2,TRBJ2-1,TGTGCCAGCAGCAGAAGCGGGGCCTCCTACAATGAGCAGTTCTTC,CASSRSGASYNEQFF
-,TRBV7-2,-,TRBJ2-7,TGTGCCAGCAGCTTAGCGAGCCAGCACGAGCAGTACTTC,CASSLASQHEQYF
few,TRBV29-1,TRBD2,TRBJ2-1,TGCAGCGTTGAAGGGGGACTAGCGGGAGTAATATATGAGCAGTTCTTC,CSVEGGLAGVIYEQFF
-,TRBV27,-,TRBJ2-7,TGTGCCAGCAGTTTTGCTGGCCTCCGGTACGAGCAGTACTTC,CASSFAGLRYEQYF
once,TRBV20-1,-,TRBJ2-7,TGCAGTGCTAGAGGTCTCCCGGGACCTAGCTCCTACGAGCAGTACTTC,CSARGLPGPSSYEQYF
-,TRBV9,-,TRBJ1-6,TGTGCCAGCAGCGTAGGTAGGGATTCACCCCTCCACTTT,CASSVGRDSPLHF
-,TRBV6-1,TRBD2,TRBJ2-5,TGTGCCAGCAGTGAACTCGTAGCGGGAGCAATCGTGACCCAGTACTTC,CASSELVAGAIVTQYF
-,TRBV10-3,TRBD2,TRBJ2-7,TGTGCCATCAGTGAGTCCACTAGCGGGAGAGTAGAGCAGTACTTC,CAISESTSGRVEQYF
-,TRBV27,-,TRBJ2-7,TGTGCCAGCAGTTTATGGGGGCGAACCGAGGACGAGCAGTACTTC,CASSLWGRTEDEQYF
-,TRBV5-6,-,TRBJ2-7,TGTGCCAGCAGTTCAACGGGACACCCCTACGAGCAGTACTTC,CASSSTGHPYEQYF
-,TRBV27,-,TRBJ2-6,TGTGCCAGCAGTTCAATGGGCTCTGGGGCCAACGTCCTGACTTTC,CASSSMGSGANVLTF
few,TRBV28,-,TRBJ2-3,TGTGCCAGCAGTCCCCGGTCAGGGTGGGTCACAGATACGCAGTATTTT,CASSPRSGWVTDTQYF
-,TRBV3-1,TRBD2,TRBJ2-5,TGTGCCAGCAGCCGGTCGGCGGGAGGGGCCCAAGAGACCCAGTACTTC,CASSRSAGGAQETQYF
-,TRBV5-1,-,TRBJ2-7,TGCGCCAGCAGCGAGGGGATGACGTACGAGCAGTACTTC,CASSEGMTYEQYF
-,TRBV9,-,TRBJ1-3,TGTGCCAGCAGCGGGTTCATTTCGGGAAACACCATATATTTT,CASSGFISGNTIYF
few,TRBV4-1,-,TRBJ2-7,TGCGCCAGCAGCCAAGAAGGGGGTCTGGAGGGTCGCTACGAGCAGTACTTC,CASSQEGGLEGRYEQYF
once,TRBV7-2,-,TRBJ2-3,TGTGCCAGCAGCTTAGGATGGTTCGCGGGTGGCACAGATACGCAGTATTTT,CASSLGWFAGGTDTQYF
-,TRBV2,-,TRBJ1-2,TGTGCCAGCACATGGGCCTTGAGGGTGGATGGCTACACCTTC,CASTWALRVDGYTF
-,TRBV24-1,-,TRBJ2-3,TGTGCCACCAGTGACCCCGGACAAACCGATACGCAGTATTTT,CATSDPGQTDTQYF
-,TRBV7-2,-,TRBJ1-4,TGTGCCAGCAGCTTAATGGGGCGGATTAATGAAAAACTGTTTTTT,CASSLMGRINEKLFF
-,TRBV6-1,-,TRBJ1-5,TGTGCCAGCAGCGGGATCCCAATGCAGCCCCAGCATTTT,CASSGIPMQPQHF
-,TRBV6-6,TRBD1,TRBJ1-6,TGTGCCAGCGACCCTCGGACAGGGGGTTCACCCCTCCACTTT,CASDPRTGGSPLHF
-,TRBV4-3,TRBD1,TRBJ2-7,TGCGCCAGCAGCCAAACAACCCCGGGACAGGGGGTTAGCTCCTACGAGCAGTACTTC,CASSQTTPGQGVSSYEQYF
few,TRBV5-5,TRBD1,TRBJ2-7,TGTGCCAGCAGCCAAAAAGGACAGGGGAACTACGAGCAGTACTTC,CASSQKGQGNYEQYF
-,TRBV11-3,-,TRBJ2-3,TGTGCCAGCAGCTTTGGTGTACTCAGCACAGATACGCAGTATTTT,CASSFGVLSTDTQYF
-,TRBV5-1,TRBD2,TRBJ2-1,TGCGCCAGCAGCCCGGGACTAGCGGGAATCGATGAGCAGTTCTTC,CASSPGLAGIDEQFF
-,TRBV11-2,TRBD1,TRBJ2-6,TGTGCCAGCAGCGTCGGGACAGGGAGCTCTGGGGCCAACGTCCTGACTTTC,CASSVGTGSSGANVLTF
-,TRBV7-9,TRBD2,TRBJ2-4,TGTGCCAGCAGCTTAGTTAGCGGGGCTGAAAACATTCAGTACTTC,CASSLVSGAENIQYF
many,TRBV29-1,TRBD2,TRBJ2-1,TGCAGCGCCGGACTAGCGGACAATGAGCAGTTCTTC,CSAGLADNEQFF
-,TRBV20-1,-,TRBJ1-1,TGCAGTGCTAACCCCGGGACAGAAGCTTTCTTT,CSANPGTEAFF
-,TRBV27,-,TRBJ2-7,TGTGCCAGCAGTTCGGTCCCCTCCTACGAGCAGTACTTC,CASSSVPSYEQYF
-,TRBV5-6,-,TRBJ2-1,TGTGCCAGCAGCTTCGGGAGACAGTCCTACAATGAGCAGTTCTTC,CASSFGRQSYNEQFF
few,TRBV20-1,TRBD1,TRBJ2-3,TGCAGTGCTAGAGGACAGGGAGCAGATACGCAGTATTTT,CSARGQGADTQYF